This TCR beta chain was sequenced in a study of blood T cell repertoires in COVID-19. Libraries were prepared by immunoSEQ multiplex PCR; TCRdb keeps only in-frame clonotypes and omits some of them. Of a few hundred thousand clones in the sample, about 90% were seen once. Germline CDR1 MNHEY, CDR2 SVGAGI. V was cut by 6 bases and J by 2 bases, with 17 bases left in between. The CDR3 extends over 15 amino acids. The chain couples TRBV6-5 to TRBJ2-7; possible D gene TRBD2, 7 bases. The clonotype was recovered from a woman between 25 and 40 years old with COVID-19, enrolled during active disease. Sequences were obtained from peripheral blood. CDR3 in amino acids: CASRAGRGLTYEQYF. Written as DNA, the CDR3 is TGTGCCAGCAGGGCGGGGCGGGGGCTCACCTACGAGCAGTACTTC.